This T cell receptor (beta chain) was recovered during a study of T cell repertoires in cytomegalovirus infection. Worth noting for this clonotype: The antigen is not known.

TCRdb redid the calling of the reads with MiXCR, one entry per CDR3 protein. Among 340,000 or so distinct CDR3 sequences listed, roughly 25% were seen once. Germline-derived CDR1 and CDR2 are SEHNR and FQNEAQ (reference sequence). The CDR3 extends over 14 amino acids. The V end was cut by 3 bases, the J end by 3 bases, with 11 bases between. The chain has TRBV7-9 and TRBJ2-5; no definite D call. The specimen comprised cultured PBMCs, sampled from culture after CMV antigen stimulation. The receptor comes from a human donor in good health (CMV status not recorded). Some clones in this sample may be carry-over from other donors' samples. Here the CDR3 reads CASSLAEKKETQYF. The CDR3 nucleotides are TGTGCCAGCAGCTTGGCGGAGAAAAAAGAGACCCAGTACTTC. The full variable domain, completed using reference TRBV7-9 and TRBJ2-5, is DTGVSQNPRHKITKRGQNVTFRCDPISEHNRLYWYRQTLGQGPEFLTYFQNEAQLEKSRLLSDRFSAERPKGSFSTLEIQRTEQGDSAMYLCASSLAEKKETQYFGPGTRLLVL.